The present T cell receptor beta chain was sequenced within a study of tumor-infiltrating lymphocytes in localized non-small cell lung cancer. The CDR3 sequence is 14 residues long. Germline assignment: CDR1 MNHNS and CDR2 SASEGT. The ends lost 4 bases at V and 3 bases at J; junction bases unmatched: 4. Here immunoSEQ multiplex PCR was the method, and the copy in TCRdb shows in-frame clones only, minus some. The profile shows over 7,000 clones, 74% of them singletons. The chain carries TRBV6-1 and TRBJ2-7, with 9 bases matching TRBD2. The clonotype was recovered from a human donor with non-small cell lung cancer. The material sequenced was uninvolved lung tissue not adjacent to the tumor. The CDR3 DNA sequence: TGTGCCAGCAGTGTGGTAGCGGGGGTCTACGAGCAGTACTTC. Protein sequence: CASSVVAGVYEQYF.